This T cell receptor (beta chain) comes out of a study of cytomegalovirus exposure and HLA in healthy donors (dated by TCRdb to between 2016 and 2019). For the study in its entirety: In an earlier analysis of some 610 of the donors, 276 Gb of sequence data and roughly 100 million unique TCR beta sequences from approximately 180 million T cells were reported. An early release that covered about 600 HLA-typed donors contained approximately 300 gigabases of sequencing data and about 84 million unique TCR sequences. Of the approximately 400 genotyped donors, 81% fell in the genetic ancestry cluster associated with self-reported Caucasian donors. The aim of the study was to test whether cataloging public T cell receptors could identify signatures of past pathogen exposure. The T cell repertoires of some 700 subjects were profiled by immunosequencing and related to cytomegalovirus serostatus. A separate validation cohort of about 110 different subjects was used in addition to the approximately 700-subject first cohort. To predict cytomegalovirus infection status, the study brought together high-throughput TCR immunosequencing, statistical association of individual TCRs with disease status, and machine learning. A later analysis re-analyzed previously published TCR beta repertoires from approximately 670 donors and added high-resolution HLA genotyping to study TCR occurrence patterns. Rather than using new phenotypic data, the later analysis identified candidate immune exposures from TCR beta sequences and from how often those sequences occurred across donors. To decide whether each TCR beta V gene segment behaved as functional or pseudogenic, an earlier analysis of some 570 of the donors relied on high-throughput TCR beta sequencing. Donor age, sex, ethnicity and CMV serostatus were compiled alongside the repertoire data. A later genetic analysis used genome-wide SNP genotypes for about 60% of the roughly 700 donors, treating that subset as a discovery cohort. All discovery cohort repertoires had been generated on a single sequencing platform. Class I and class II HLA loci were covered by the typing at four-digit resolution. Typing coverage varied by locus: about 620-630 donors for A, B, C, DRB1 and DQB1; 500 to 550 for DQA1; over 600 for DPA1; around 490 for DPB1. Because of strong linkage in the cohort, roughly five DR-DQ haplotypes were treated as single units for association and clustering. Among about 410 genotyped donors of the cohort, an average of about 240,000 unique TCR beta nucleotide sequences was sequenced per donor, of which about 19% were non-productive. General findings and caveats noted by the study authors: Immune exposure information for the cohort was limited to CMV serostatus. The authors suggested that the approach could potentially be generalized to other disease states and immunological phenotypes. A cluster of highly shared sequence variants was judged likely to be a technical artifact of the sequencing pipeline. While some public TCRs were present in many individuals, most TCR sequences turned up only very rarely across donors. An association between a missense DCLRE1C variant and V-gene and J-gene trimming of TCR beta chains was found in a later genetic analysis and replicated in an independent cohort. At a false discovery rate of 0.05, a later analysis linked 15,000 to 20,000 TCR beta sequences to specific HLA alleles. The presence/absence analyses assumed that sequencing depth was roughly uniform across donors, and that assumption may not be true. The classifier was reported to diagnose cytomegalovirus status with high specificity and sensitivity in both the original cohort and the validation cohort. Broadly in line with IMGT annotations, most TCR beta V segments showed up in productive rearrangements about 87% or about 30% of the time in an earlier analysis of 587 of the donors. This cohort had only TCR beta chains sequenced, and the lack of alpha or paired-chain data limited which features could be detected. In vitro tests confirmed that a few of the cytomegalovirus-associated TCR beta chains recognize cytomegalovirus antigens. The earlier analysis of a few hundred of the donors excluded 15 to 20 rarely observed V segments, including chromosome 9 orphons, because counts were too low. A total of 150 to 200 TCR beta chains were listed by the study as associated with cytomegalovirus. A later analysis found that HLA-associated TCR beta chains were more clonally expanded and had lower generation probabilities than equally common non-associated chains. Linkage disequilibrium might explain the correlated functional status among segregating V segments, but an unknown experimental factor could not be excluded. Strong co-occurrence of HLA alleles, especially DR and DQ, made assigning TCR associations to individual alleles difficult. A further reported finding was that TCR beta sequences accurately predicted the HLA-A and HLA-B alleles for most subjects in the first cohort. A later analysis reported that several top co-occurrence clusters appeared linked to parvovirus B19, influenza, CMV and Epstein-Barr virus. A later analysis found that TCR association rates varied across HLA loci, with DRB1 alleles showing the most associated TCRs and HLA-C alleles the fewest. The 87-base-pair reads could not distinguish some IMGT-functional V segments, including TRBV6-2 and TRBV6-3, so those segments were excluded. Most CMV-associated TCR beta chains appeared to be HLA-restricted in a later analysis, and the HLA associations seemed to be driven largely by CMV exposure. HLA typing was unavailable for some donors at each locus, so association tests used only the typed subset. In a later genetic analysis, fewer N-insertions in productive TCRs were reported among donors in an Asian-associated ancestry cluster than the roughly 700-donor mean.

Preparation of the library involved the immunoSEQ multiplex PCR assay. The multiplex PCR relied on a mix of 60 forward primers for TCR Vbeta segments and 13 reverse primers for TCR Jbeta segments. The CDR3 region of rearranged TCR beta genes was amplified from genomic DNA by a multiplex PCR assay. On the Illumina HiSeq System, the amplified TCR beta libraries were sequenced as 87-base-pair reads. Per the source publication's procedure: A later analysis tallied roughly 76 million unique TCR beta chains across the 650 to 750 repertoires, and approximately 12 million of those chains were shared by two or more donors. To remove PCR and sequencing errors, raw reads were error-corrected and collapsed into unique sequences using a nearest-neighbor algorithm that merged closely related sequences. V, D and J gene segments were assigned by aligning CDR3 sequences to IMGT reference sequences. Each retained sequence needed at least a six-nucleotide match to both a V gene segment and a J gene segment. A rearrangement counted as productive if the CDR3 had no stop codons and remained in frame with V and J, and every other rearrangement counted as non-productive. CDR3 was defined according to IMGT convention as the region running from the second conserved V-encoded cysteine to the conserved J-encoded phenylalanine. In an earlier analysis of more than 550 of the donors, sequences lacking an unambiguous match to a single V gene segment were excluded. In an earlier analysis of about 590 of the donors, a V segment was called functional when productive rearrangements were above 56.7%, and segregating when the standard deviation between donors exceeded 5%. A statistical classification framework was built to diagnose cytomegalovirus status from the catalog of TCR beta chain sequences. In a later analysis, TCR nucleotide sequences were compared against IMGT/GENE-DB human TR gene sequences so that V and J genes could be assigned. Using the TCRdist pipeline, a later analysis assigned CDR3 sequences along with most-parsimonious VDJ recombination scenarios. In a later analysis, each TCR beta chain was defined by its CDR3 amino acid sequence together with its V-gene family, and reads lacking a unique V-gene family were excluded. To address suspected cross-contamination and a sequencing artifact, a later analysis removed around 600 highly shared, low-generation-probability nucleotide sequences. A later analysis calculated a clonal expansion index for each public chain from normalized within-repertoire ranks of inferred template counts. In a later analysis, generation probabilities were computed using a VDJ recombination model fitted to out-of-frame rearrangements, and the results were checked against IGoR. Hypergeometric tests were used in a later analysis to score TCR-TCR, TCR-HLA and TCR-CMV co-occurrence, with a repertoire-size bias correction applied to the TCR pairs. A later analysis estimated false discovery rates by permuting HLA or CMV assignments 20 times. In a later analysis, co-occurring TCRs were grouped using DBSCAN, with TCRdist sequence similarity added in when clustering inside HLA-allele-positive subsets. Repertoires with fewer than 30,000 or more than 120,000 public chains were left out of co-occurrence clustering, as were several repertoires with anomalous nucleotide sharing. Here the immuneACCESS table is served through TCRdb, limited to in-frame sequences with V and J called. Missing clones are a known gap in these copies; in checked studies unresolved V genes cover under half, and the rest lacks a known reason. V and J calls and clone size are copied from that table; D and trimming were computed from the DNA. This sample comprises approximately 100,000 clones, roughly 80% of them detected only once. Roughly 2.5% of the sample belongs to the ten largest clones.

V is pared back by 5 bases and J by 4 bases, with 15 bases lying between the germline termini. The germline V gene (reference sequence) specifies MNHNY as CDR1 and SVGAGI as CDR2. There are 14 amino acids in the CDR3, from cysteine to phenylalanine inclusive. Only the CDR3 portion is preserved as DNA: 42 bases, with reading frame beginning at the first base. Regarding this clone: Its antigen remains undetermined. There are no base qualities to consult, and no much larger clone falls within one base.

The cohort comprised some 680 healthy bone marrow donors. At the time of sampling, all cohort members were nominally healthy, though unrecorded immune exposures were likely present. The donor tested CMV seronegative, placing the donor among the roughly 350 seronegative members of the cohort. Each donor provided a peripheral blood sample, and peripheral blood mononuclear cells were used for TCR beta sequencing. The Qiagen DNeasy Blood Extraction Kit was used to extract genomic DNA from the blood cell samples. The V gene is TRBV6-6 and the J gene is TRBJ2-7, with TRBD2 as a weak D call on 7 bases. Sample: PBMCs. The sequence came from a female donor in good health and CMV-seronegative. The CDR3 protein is CASSPGGPGYEQYF. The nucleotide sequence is TGTGCCAGCAGTCCCGGGGGGCCGGGTTACGAGCAGTACTTC.